The rows below give T cell receptor beta chains drawn from one sample of a study of CD8 T cells in Susac syndrome. In TCRdb, the immunoSEQ multiplex PCR reads were re-called with MiXCR into one record per CDR3 protein. This table holds 84,000 or so distinct CDR3 sequences, nearly 95% found once. Source material: CD8+ T cells from PBMCs. The receptor source for this set is a human donor with Susac syndrome. Both conserved end residues are part of each CDR3. D genes are given only for firm matches. Size is stated for part of the rows, as once, few or many counts, or as a class when the clone is expanded.

TRBJ1-3,.,.,TRBV4-3,CASSQVLGATGNTIYF,TGCGCCAGCAGCCAAGTCCTGGGGGCGACTGGAAACACCATATATTTT
TRBJ2-2,.,TRBD2,TRBV12-3/TRBV12-4,CGGGSNTGELFF,TGTGGCGGGGGATCGAACACCGGGGAGCTGTTTTTT
TRBJ2-7,once,TRBD2,TRBV28,CASSSLAGGPSYEQYF,TGTGCCAGCAGTTCGCTAGCGGGAGGGCCCTCCTACGAGCAGTACTTC
TRBJ2-7,.,.,TRBV7-9,CASSFWGLPYEQYF,TGTGCCAGCAGCTTTTGGGGGCTTCCCTACGAGCAGTACTTC
TRBJ2-1,.,TRBD2,TRBV12-3/TRBV12-4,CASSFGGMSDEQFF,TGTGCCAGCAGTTTCGGGGGGATGTCGGATGAGCAGTTCTTC
TRBJ1-2,once,TRBD1,TRBV11-2,CASSIGTGQTNYGYTF,TGTGCCAGCAGCATTGGGACAGGTCAAACTAACTATGGCTACACCTTC
TRBJ2-7,.,.,TRBV2,CASREGDYSYEQYF,TGTGCCAGCAGAGAGGGGGACTACTCCTACGAGCAGTACTTC
TRBJ2-1,.,.,TRBV13,CASSLVGEGSPKYYNEQFF,TGTGCCAGCAGCTTAGTAGGCGAGGGGTCCCCTAAATACTACAATGAGCAGTTCTTC
TRBJ2-3,.,TRBD2,TRBV28,CASRYGLAEITDTQYF,TGTGCCAGCCGTTATGGACTAGCGGAGATAACAGATACGCAGTATTTT
TRBJ2-1,once,TRBD2,TRBV7-3,CASSSTSGDHNEQFF,TGTGCCAGCAGCTCGACTAGCGGGGACCACAATGAGCAGTTCTTC
TRBJ2-1,.,.,TRBV29-1,CSVEQTNEQFF,TGCAGCGTTGAACAAACCAATGAGCAGTTCTTC
TRBJ2-7,.,TRBD1,TRBV20-1,CSARGTGLSYEQYF,TGCAGTGCTAGAGGGACAGGTTTGTCCTACGAGCAGTACTTC
TRBJ2-1,.,TRBD2,TRBV7-6,CASSLAETAYNEQFF,TGTGCCAGCAGCCTAGCGGAAACCGCCTACAATGAGCAGTTCTTC
TRBJ2-7,.,TRBD1,TRBV18,CASSGDRGPDEQYF,TGTGCCAGCTCAGGGGACAGGGGGCCTGACGAGCAGTACTTC
TRBJ2-2,once,.,TRBV29-1,CSVAVATGELFF,TGCAGCGTTGCAGTAGCTACCGGGGAGCTGTTTTTT
TRBJ1-6,.,.,TRBV12-3/TRBV12-4,CASSLMDPRLYNSPLHF,TGTGCCAGCAGTTTAATGGACCCTCGGCTCTATAATTCACCCCTCCACTTT
TRBJ2-1,.,.,TRBV4-3,CASSQAGYNEQFF,TGCGCCAGCAGCCAAGCAGGGTACAATGAGCAGTTCTTC
TRBJ1-1,.,.,TRBV13,CASSLVSANTEAFF,TGTGCCAGCAGCTTAGTTAGCGCGAACACTGAAGCTTTCTTT
TRBJ2-1,once,TRBD2,TRBV4-3,CASTLTSGSPYNEQFF,TGCGCCAGCACCCTGACTAGCGGGAGTCCCTACAATGAGCAGTTCTTC
TRBJ2-3,once,TRBD1,TRBV6-5,CASSYSGQITDTQYF,TGTGCCAGCAGTTACTCGGGACAGATCACAGATACGCAGTATTTT
TRBJ2-1,.,.,TRBV2,CASSEGPGAPSYNEQFF,TGTGCCAGCAGTGAAGGGCCAGGGGCCCCTAGTTATAATGAGCAGTTCTTC
TRBJ2-7,.,.,TRBV5-4,CASSPRWGESYEQYF,TGTGCCAGCAGCCCGAGGTGGGGCGAGTCCTACGAGCAGTACTTC
TRBJ1-2,.,.,TRBV7-9,CASSLMGGESVLYGYTF,TGTGCCAGCAGCTTAATGGGGGGTGAATCCGTGCTCTATGGCTACACCTTC
TRBJ1-6,once,.,TRBV7-6,CASSPTTGHSRNSPLHF,TGTGCCAGCAGCCCTACAACAGGGCATTCGAGGAATTCACCCCTCCACTTT
TRBJ2-4,.,.,TRBV4-1,CASSQDRGREYF,TGCGCCAGCAGCCAAGACAGGGGAAGGGAGTACTTC
TRBJ1-2,.,.,TRBV2,CASSGRDIPVAYGYTF,TGTGCCAGCAGTGGCCGGGACATCCCCGTGGCCTATGGCTACACCTTC
TRBJ1-1,.,TRBD1,TRBV4-3,CASSQDWTGTNTEAFF,TGCGCCAGCAGCCAAGATTGGACAGGGACTAACACTGAAGCTTTCTTT
TRBJ2-2,.,TRBD2,TRBV6-5,CASGTRWNPGELFF,TGTGCCTCCGGGACTAGATGGAATCCCGGGGAGCTGTTTTTT
TRBJ2-3,.,TRBD2,TRBV7-9,CASSLAGLAGVRDTQYF,TGTGCCAGCAGCTTAGCTGGACTAGCGGGAGTAAGAGATACGCAGTATTTT
TRBJ2-6,.,.,TRBV7-3,CASSDAGNVLTF,TGTGCCAGCAGCGACGCAGGGAACGTCCTGACTTTC
TRBJ2-1,.,TRBD1,TRBV29-1,CSVEGQGYEQFF,TGCAGCGTTGAAGGACAGGGTTATGAGCAGTTCTTC
TRBJ2-2,.,.,TRBV24-1,CATSDGQGLVTGELFF,TGTGCCACCAGTGATGGCCAGGGCTTAGTCACCGGGGAGCTGTTTTTT
TRBJ1-2,.,TRBD1,TRBV27,CASSLITGGYNYGYTF,TGTGCCAGCAGTTTAATAACAGGGGGCTATAACTATGGCTACACCTTC
TRBJ2-2,.,TRBD1,TRBV7-6,CASSLGTETGELFF,TGTGCCAGCAGCTTGGGGACAGAAACCGGGGAGCTGTTTTTT
TRBJ2-1,.,.,TRBV2,CASANEQFF,TGTGCCAGCGCCAATGAGCAGTTCTTC
TRBJ2-7,.,.,TRBV12-3/TRBV12-4,CASSHRVYSNEQYF,TGTGCCAGCAGCCACAGGGTTTACTCCAACGAGCAGTACTTC
TRBJ2-7,.,.,TRBV7-9,CASSLGQMGDEQYF,TGTGCCAGCAGCTTGGGACAAATGGGAGACGAGCAGTACTTC
TRBJ1-1,.,.,TRBV27,CASSLWGAEAFF,TGTGCCAGCAGTTTATGGGGAGCCGAAGCTTTCTTT
TRBJ2-5,.,.,TRBV20-1,CSARDEPDYQETQYF,TGCAGTGCTAGAGATGAGCCGGACTACCAAGAGACCCAGTACTTC
TRBJ2-2,once,.,TRBV12-5,CASGLVIGGIPNTGELFF,TGTGCTAGTGGTTTGGTAATTGGCGGGATACCGAACACCGGGGAGCTGTTTTTT
TRBJ1-1,.,.,TRBV6-5,CASSYSFDRSFF,TGTGCCAGCAGTTACTCGTTTGACCGATCTTTCTTT
TRBJ2-3,.,TRBD2,TRBV5-6,CASSLNSGYTQYF,TGTGCCAGCAGCTTGAATAGCGGGTATACGCAGTATTTT
TRBJ2-7,.,.,TRBV7-9,CASSLEVVHEQYF,TGTGCCAGCAGCTTAGAGGTTGTCCACGAGCAGTACTTC
TRBJ1-4,.,.,TRBV27,CASSGDNEKLFF,TGTGCCAGCAGTGGGGATAATGAAAAACTGTTTTTT
TRBJ2-3,.,.,TRBV13,CASSLAAVDTQYF,TGTGCCAGCAGCCTGGCGGCCGTGGATACGCAGTATTTT
TRBJ1-2,.,.,TRBV14,CASSQQGMQGDGYTF,TGTGCCAGCAGCCAACAGGGGATGCAGGGCGATGGCTACACCTTC
TRBJ1-5,.,.,TRBV18,CASSQGGVSNQPQHF,TGTGCCAGCTCACAGGGGGGGGTCAGCAATCAGCCCCAGCATTTT
TRBJ1-6,.,.,TRBV5-4,CASSPRGSPLHF,TGTGCCAGCAGCCCTAGGGGTTCACCCCTCCACTTT